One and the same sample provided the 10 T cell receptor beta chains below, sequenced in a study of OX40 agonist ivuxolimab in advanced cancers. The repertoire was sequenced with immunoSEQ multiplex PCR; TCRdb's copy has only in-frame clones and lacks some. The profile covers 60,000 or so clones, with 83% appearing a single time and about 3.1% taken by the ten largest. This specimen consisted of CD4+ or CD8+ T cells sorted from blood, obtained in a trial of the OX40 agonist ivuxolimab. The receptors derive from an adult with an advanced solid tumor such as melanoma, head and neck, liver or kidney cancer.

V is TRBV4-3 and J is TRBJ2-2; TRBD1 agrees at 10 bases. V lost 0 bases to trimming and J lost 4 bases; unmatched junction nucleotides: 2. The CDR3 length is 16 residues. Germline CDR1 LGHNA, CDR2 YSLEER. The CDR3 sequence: CASSQEDRGPTGELFF. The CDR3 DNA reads TGCGCCAGCAGCCAAGAAGACAGGGGGCCCACCGGGGAGCTGTTTTTT.

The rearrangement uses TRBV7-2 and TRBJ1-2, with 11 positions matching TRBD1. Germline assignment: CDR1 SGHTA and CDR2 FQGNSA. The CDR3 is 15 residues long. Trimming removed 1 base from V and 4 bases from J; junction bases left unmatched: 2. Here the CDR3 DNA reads TGTGCCAGCAGCTTAGGGGGACAGGGGGGCTATGGCTACACCTTC. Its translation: CASSLGGQGGYGYTF.

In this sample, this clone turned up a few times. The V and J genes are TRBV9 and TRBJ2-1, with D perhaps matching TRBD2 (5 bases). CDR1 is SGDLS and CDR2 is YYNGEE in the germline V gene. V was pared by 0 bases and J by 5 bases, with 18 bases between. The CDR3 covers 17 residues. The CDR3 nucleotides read TGTGCCAGCAGCGTAGTAGCTAGCACCGTTTTCCACAATGAGCAGTTCTTC. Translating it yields CASSVVASTVFHNEQFF. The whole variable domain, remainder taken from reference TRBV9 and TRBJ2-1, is DSGVTQTPKHLITATGQRVTLRCSPRSGDLSVYWYQQSLDQGLQFLIQYYNGEERAKGNILERFSAQQFPDLHSELNLSSLELGDSALYFCASSVVASTVFHNEQFFGPGTRLTVL.

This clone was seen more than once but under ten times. The CDR3 region is CASSELQGQGSQTQYF. CDR3 coding DNA: TGTGCCAGCAGTGAACTACAAGGACAGGGTTCCCAAACCCAGTACTTC. The chain joins TRBV2 to TRBJ2-5; 8 nucleotides align to TRBD1. CDR1 is SNHLY and CDR2 is FYNNEI in the germline V gene. The CDR3 covers 16 residues. J was trimmed by 8 bases and V by 2 bases; bases with no gene match: 13.

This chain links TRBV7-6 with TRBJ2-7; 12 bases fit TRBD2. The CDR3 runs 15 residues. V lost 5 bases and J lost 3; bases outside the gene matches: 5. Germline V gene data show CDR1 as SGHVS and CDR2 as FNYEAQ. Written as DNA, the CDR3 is TGTGCCAGCAGCGTGACTAGCGGGGGATTCTACGAGCAGTACTTC. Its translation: CASSVTSGGFYEQYF. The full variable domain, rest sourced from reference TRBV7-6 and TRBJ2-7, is GAGVSQSPRYKVTKRGQDVALRCDPISGHVSLYWYRQALGQGPEFLTYFNYEAQQDKSGLPNDRFSAERPEGSISTLTIQRTEQRDSAMYRCASSVTSGGFYEQYFGPGTRLTVT.

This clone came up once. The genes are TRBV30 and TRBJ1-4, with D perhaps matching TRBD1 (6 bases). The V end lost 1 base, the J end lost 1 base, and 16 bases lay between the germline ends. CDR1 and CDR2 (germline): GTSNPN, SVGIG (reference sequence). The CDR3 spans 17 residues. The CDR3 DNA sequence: TGTGCCTGGAGTGGCAACAGGGTGGCTCTAACTAATGAAAAACTGTTTTTT. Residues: CAWSGNRVALTNEKLFF. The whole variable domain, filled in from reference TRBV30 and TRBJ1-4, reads SQTIHQWPATLVQPVGSPLSLECTVEGTSNPNLYWYRQAAGRGLQLLFYSVGIGQISSEVPQNLSASRPQDRQFILSSKKLLLSDSGFYLCAWSGNRVALTNEKLFFGSGTQLSVL.

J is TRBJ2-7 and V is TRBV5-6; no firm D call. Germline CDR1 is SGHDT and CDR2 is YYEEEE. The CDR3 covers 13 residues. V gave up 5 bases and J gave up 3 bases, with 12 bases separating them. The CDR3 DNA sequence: TGTGCCAGCAGTACTTACCGTGTCTACGAGCAGTACTTC. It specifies CASSTYRVYEQYF.

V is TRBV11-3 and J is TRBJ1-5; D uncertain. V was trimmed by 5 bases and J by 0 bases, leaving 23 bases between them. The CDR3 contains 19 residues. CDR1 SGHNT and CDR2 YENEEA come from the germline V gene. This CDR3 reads CASSAYRVPTPSSNQPQHF. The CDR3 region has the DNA TGTGCCAGCAGCGCATACCGAGTCCCTACTCCGAGTAGCAATCAGCCCCAGCATTTT.

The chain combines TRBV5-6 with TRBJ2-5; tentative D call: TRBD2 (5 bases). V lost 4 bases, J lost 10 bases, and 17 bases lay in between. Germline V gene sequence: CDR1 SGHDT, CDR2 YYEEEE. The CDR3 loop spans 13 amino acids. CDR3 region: CASSPGSSDNQYF. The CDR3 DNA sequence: TGTGCCAGCAGCCCTGGGAGTTCGGATAACCAGTACTTC.

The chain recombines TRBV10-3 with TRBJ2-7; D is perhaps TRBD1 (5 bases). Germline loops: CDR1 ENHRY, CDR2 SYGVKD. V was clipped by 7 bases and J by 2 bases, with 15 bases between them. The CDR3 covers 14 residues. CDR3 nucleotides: TGTGCCATCAAGATGGGGCAAAGGACCTACGAGCAGTACTTC. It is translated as CAIKMGQRTYEQYF.